This entry describes one TCR beta chain. This record belongs to a study of cytomegalovirus exposure and HLA in healthy donors. At the level of the study: Earlier work reported 95 million to 130 million unique TCR beta sequences from 150 million to 200 million T cells. In terms of ancestry, the Caucasian-associated cluster contained about 80% of the 300 to 400 genotyped donors.

Germline V gene sequence: CDR1 SGHTA, CDR2 FQGTGA. Germline trimming cut 1 base from V and 9 bases from J; bases unmatched to any gene: 3. This CDR3 has 14 amino acids. PCR involved 60 Vbeta and 13 Jbeta primers. Clones were read by immunoSEQ multiplex PCR, and TCRdb kept only the in-frame ones, dropping some. The table records 120,000 to 150,000 clones, 73% of them present only once. Sequencing was carried out using PBMCs. This sequence was found in a human donor in good health. This chain uses TRBV7-3 with TRBJ2-1; TRBD2 agrees at 10 bases. The DNA for the CDR3 is TGTGCCAGCAGCTTAATAGCGGGGGGCGGTGAGCAGTTCTTC. It codes for CASSLIAGGGEQFF.